The next 2 T cell receptor beta chains were all read from a single sample in a study of Ad26.COV2.S vaccination and SARS-CoV-2 variants. Treatment given: around 19 received Ad26.COV2.S at low or high dose, single or two shots; 5 received placebo; per-sample allocation not given. On day 63 after the first injection, vaccine and placebo recipients gave samples. Clones were sequenced by immunoSEQ multiplex PCR, and TCRdb holds only the in-frame ones, with some missing. This table holds 300,000 to 350,000 clones, 90% found once. The sequencing used peripheral blood, collected in a trial of Ad26.COV2.S vaccine versus placebo. These receptors were collected from a person aged 18 to 59 who received the Ad26.COV2.S COVID-19 vaccine or a placebo.

The chain employs TRBV10-3 and TRBJ2-7; D is ambiguous. V was cut by 2 bases and J by 1 base, with 6 bases left in between. Germline CDR1 and CDR2: ENHRY and SYGVKD. The CDR3 runs to 13 residues. The CDR3 coding sequence is TGTGCCATCAGTGAGAAGAATTCCTACGAGCAGTACGTC. This codes for CAISEKNSYEQYV.

The CDR3 bases are TGCGCCAGCAGCTGGTCCCCGTCCAACCGGGACCCCGGAGGAGCTTTCTTT. It encodes CASSWSPSNRDPGGAFF. The chain uses TRBV5-1 and TRBJ1-1, with D perhaps TRBD1 (5 bases). The length of the CDR3 is 17 residues. Trimming pared 3 bases from V and 10 bases from J, leaving 28 bases between. Germline assignment: CDR1 SGHRS and CDR2 YFSETQ. The full variable domain, its missing parts supplied by reference TRBV5-1 and TRBJ1-1, is KAGVTQTPRYLIKTRGQQVTLSCSPISGHRSVSWYQQTPGQGLQFLFEYFSETQRNKGNFPGRFSGRQFSNSRSEMNVSTLELGDSALYLCASSWSPSNRDPGGAFFGQGTRLTVV.